These 20 T cell receptor beta chains came from one sample sequenced in a study of blood T cell repertoires in COVID-19. Method: immunoSEQ multiplex PCR; TCRdb's copy keeps in-frame clones and lacks some. The sample contains about 260,000 clones, about nine tenths of which appear only once. Sequencing was carried out using peripheral blood. These receptors originate from a man between 35 and 55 years old with active or convalescent COVID-19.

This chain joins TRBV11-3 and TRBJ1-1, with D unclear. Trimming removed 0 bases from V and 0 bases from J, with 5 bases in between. This CDR3 comprises 14 residues. Germline V gene lookup returns CDR1 SGHNT and CDR2 YENEEA. The CDR3 region is CASSLDPVNTEAFF. In DNA, the CDR3 is TGTGCCAGCAGCTTAGATCCGGTGAACACTGAAGCTTTCTTT.

V and J are TRBV6-5 and TRBJ1-5; TRBD1 matches 12 bases. The CDR3 runs 15 residues. The V gene end was trimmed by 4 bases and the J gene end by 7 bases; junction bases not matched to a gene: 5. Germline V gene data show CDR1 as MNHEY and CDR2 as SVGAGI. The CDR3: CASSSGQGAGQPQHF. The CDR3 DNA reads as TGTGCCAGCAGTTCGGGACAGGGGGCAGGGCAGCCCCAGCATTTT.

Comments on this clone: An end of the junction differs from the germline gene, which may be a read error. V gene TRBV7-7 combines with J gene TRBJ2-5, with D perhaps matching TRBD2 (5 bases). Germline values: CDR1 SSHAT, CDR2 FNYEAQ (reference sequence). This CDR3 comprises 15 residues. In DNA, the CDR3 is TGTGCTAGCAGCTTATCTGCGTGGACTCAAGAGACCCAGTACTTC. It encodes CASSLSAWTQETQYF.

This clone has just a few counts. The V call is TRBV14, the J call TRBJ1-1, with D possibly TRBD1 on 6 matching bases. CDR1 and CDR2 from the germline V gene are SGHDN and FVKESK. This CDR3 spans 13 amino acids. The V and J ends lost 5 bases and 5 bases respectively, with 12 bases between them. CDR3 DNA: TGTGCCAGCAGCGAGGAAGGGGGAACTGAAGCTTTCTTT. Amino acid sequence: CASSEEGGTEAFF. The full variable domain, in which reference TRBV14 and TRBJ1-1 provide the parts outside the CDR3, is EAGVTQFPSHSVIEKGQTVTLRCDPISGHDNLYWYRRVMGKEIKFLLHFVKESKQDESGMPNNRFLAERTGGTYSTLKVQPAELEDSGVYFCASSEEGGTEAFFGQGTRLTVV.

The CDR3 here is CASSYRGGADEKLFF. In DNA, the CDR3 is TGTGCCAGCAGTTACCGAGGGGGCGCCGATGAAAAACTGTTTTTT. This chain links TRBV6-5 with TRBJ1-4; TRBD1 aligns across 7 bases. Germline CDR1 reads MNHEY; CDR2 reads SVGAGI. This CDR3 comprises 15 residues. The V segment lost 2 bases and the J segment 6 bases; nucleotides outside the gene matches: 6.

The rearrangement uses TRBV5-1 and TRBJ2-1; 9 positions match TRBD1. The germline V gene encodes CDR1 SGHRS and CDR2 YFSETQ. CDR3 length equals 12 residues. V lost 5 bases to trimming and J lost 10 bases; unmatched junction nucleotides: 4. CDR3 DNA: TGCGCCAGCAGAGCAGGGACAGGGGAGCAGTTCTTC. Its translation is CASRAGTGEQFF.

The gene calls are TRBV2 and TRBJ1-2, with D unresolved. The CDR3 is 13 amino acids. V lost 6 bases to trimming and J lost 8 bases, with 16 bases between them. CDR1 and CDR2 (germline): SNHLY, FYNNEI. Written as DNA, the CDR3 is TGTGCCAGCAGCCCTGGACTGGCCGGGGGCTACACCTTC. It specifies CASSPGLAGGYTF.

The chain carries TRBV6-2 or TRBV6-3 and TRBJ2-3; a possible D gene is TRBD1 (6 bases). Germline loops: CDR1 MNHEY, CDR2 SVGEGT. Trimming took 4 bases from V and 4 from J, leaving 12 bases between them. The CDR3 runs to 14 residues. CDR3 sequence (DNA): TGTGCCAGCAGTTCCTCCAGGGGTCCAGATACGCAGTATTTT. Its protein product is CASSSSRGPDTQYF.

The V gene is TRBV6-6, the J gene TRBJ2-7, with D uncertain. The germline V gene has CDR1 MNHNY and CDR2 SVGAGI (reference sequence). CDR3 length: 12 amino acids. Trimming stripped 8 bases from V and 3 bases from J, with 11 bases between. CDR3 in amino acids: CASLGPSYEQYF. DNA of the CDR3: TGTGCCAGCCTGGGTCCTAGCTACGAGCAGTACTTC.

The chain links TRBV27 to TRBJ2-7, with 9 bases identical to TRBD1. J lost 2 bases, V lost 0 bases, and 8 bases had no gene match. This CDR3 has 17 amino acids. The germline V gene has CDR1 MNHEY and CDR2 SMNVEV (reference sequence). The CDR3 nucleotides read TGTGCCAGCAGTTTATCGAGGGGGACAGGGATTCCCTACGAGCAGTACTTC. This gives the protein CASSLSRGTGIPYEQYF.

This clone showed up just once. V and J are TRBV27 and TRBJ1-5; D not certain. Germline V gene data show CDR1 as MNHEY and CDR2 as SMNVEV (reference sequence). With 5 bases removed from V and 2 bases from J, the gap between germline ends came to 10 bases. The CDR3 extends over 14 amino acids. This CDR3 reads CASSPDGGNQPQHF. In DNA, the CDR3 is TGTGCCAGCAGTCCCGACGGAGGCAATCAGCCCCAGCATTTT.

This chain links TRBV11-2 with TRBJ2-7; D is uncertain. V gave up 0 bases and J gave up 3 bases, with 6 bases separating them. The CDR3 contains 13 residues. The V gene's germline CDR1 is SGHAT and CDR2 FQNNGV. DNA of the CDR3: TGTGCCAGCAGCTTAGAGGCATACTACGAGCAGTACTTC. The encoded protein is CASSLEAYYEQYF.

This clone has a single count. V and J are TRBV27 and TRBJ1-1; D might be TRBD1 (5 bases). This CDR3 has 14 residues. Germline loops: CDR1 MNHEY, CDR2 SMNVEV (reference sequence). Trimming took 7 bases from V and 1 from J, leaving 13 bases between them. CDR3 DNA: TGTGCCAGCAAAGACGACAGTACGAACACTGAAGCTTTCTTT. Protein product: CASKDDSTNTEAFF.

V usage is TRBV10-1 and J usage is TRBJ2-7; 9 nucleotides line up with TRBD1. V gave up 6 bases and J gave up 2 bases; unmatched junction bases: 5. This CDR3 has 14 residues. Germline V gene lookup returns CDR1 WNHNN and CDR2 SYGVQD (reference sequence). The CDR3 loop reads CASSGQGMAYEQYF. CDR3 DNA sequence: TGCGCCAGCAGCGGACAGGGGATGGCCTACGAGCAGTACTTC.

This rearrangement joins TRBV7-2 to TRBJ1-3; TRBD1 aligns across 12 bases. CDR3 size: 17 residues. Per germline, CDR1 SGHTA and CDR2 FQGNSA. The V and J ends lost 1 base and 3 bases, in that order; junction bases with no gene match: 4. CDR3 DNA sequence: TGTGCCAGCAGCTTAGGGGGACAGGGGGCTGTTGGAAACACCATATATTTT. The encoded protein is CASSLGGQGAVGNTIYF.

The chain carries TRBV5-5 and TRBJ1-6; no clear D. Germline CDR1 SGHKS, CDR2 YYEKEE (reference sequence). This CDR3 is 16 amino acids long. Trimming cost V 4 bases and J 0 bases, with 11 bases left between them. CDR3 region: CASSPREGSYNSPLHF. CDR3 nucleotide sequence: TGTGCCAGCAGCCCCCGTGAGGGCTCCTATAATTCACCCCTCCACTTT.

This chain connects TRBV10-3 to TRBJ2-7; TRBD1 might be the D (5 bases). Germline assignment: CDR1 ENHRY and CDR2 SYGVKD. The CDR3 contains 14 residues. V lost 2 bases and J 3 bases, leaving 11 bases between the germline ends. CDR3: CAISERRASYEQYF. CDR3 in DNA: TGTGCCATCAGTGAGCGCAGGGCGAGCTACGAGCAGTACTTC.

The chain couples TRBV6-5 to TRBJ1-1; tentatively, D is TRBD1 (6 bases). The germline V and J ends were trimmed by 6 bases and 6 bases, with 11 bases remaining between them. This CDR3 comprises 12 residues. Germline V CDR1 and CDR2: MNHEY, SVGAGI. CDR3 protein: CASRRDIAEAFF. CDR3 nucleotides: TGTGCCAGCAGACGGGACATCGCTGAAGCTTTCTTT.

V gene TRBV27 combines with J gene TRBJ2-7, with D possibly TRBD1 on 5 matching bases. Between the trimmed V and J ends, which lost 4 bases and 4 bases, there was a span of 11 bases. The germline V gene encodes CDR1 MNHEY and CDR2 SMNVEV (reference sequence). The CDR3 runs 13 residues. The CDR3 nucleotides read TGTGCCAGCAGTTGGTCCAGGGCTTACGAGCAGTACTTC. This gives the protein CASSWSRAYEQYF.

This clone was seen once. V gene TRBV27 combines with J gene TRBJ2-7, with 9 positions matching TRBD1. CDR1 and CDR2 (germline): MNHEY, SMNVEV (reference sequence). V lost 3 bases and J lost 6; bases outside the gene matches: 6. There are 14 residues in the CDR3. The CDR3 reads CASSFGDREGEQYF. In nucleotides, the CDR3 is TGTGCCAGCAGTTTTGGGGACAGGGAGGGCGAGCAGTACTTC.